These 13 T cell receptor beta chains came from one sample sequenced in a study of early T cells in non-severe SARS-CoV-2 infection. TCRdb re-analysed the 5' RACE reads in MiXCR, keeping a single row per CDR3 protein. The repertoire holds some 77,000 distinct CDR3 sequences, 8.5% to 10% seen once, with approximately 4.9% in the top ten. Material for sequencing was whole blood. These receptors all come from an adult who was a healthcare worker with PCR-confirmed SARS-CoV-2 infection or an uninfected control (not recorded which).

This clonotype was found many times. The V call is TRBV9, the J call TRBJ2-1; 10 bases align to TRBD2. The V gene's germline CDR1 is SGDLS and CDR2 YYNGEE. The CDR3 consists of 18 residues. The ends lost 4 bases at V and 4 bases at J; junction bases unmatched: 14. In DNA form, the CDR3 reads TGTGCCAGCAGCCCGGAACCGCACCCGGGACTAGCGTACAATGAGCAGTTCTTC. As protein: CASSPEPHPGLAYNEQFF.

The CDR3: CASSLGGGDEKLFF. CDR3 DNA sequence: TGTGCCAGCAGCTTAGGGGGAGGGGATGAAAAACTGTTTTTT. J is TRBJ1-4 and V is TRBV7-2; tentatively, D is TRBD1 (5 bases). The CDR3 covers 14 residues. CDR1 and CDR2 from the germline V gene are SGHTA and FQGNSA. Trimming pared 1 base from V and 6 bases from J, leaving 9 bases between.

The V and J genes are TRBV7-9 and TRBJ1-2; D is perhaps TRBD1 (5 bases). This CDR3 contains 14 residues. The germline V gene has CDR1 SEHNR and CDR2 FQNEAQ (reference sequence). Trimming removed 6 bases at V and 4 bases at J, with 15 bases between. The CDR3 loop is CASSEAPRGYGYTF. The CDR3 DNA reads as TGTGCCAGCAGTGAGGCCCCAAGGGGCTATGGCTACACCTTC.

A few counts support this clonotype. The chain employs TRBV28 and TRBJ1-3; D remains ambiguous. V was shortened by 6 bases and J by 2 bases, with 23 bases between the two germline ends. The CDR3 extends over 18 amino acids. Germline V gene data show CDR1 as MDHEN and CDR2 as SYDVKM. Here the CDR3 reads CASSPRARTERTGNTIYF. CDR3 nucleotides: TGTGCCAGCAGCCCTCGAGCCCGTACGGAGAGGACTGGAAACACCATATATTTT. Variable domain in full (rest from reference TRBV28 and TRBJ1-3): DVKVTQSSRYLVKRTGEKVFLECVQDMDHENMFWYRQDPGLGLRLIYFSYDVKMKEKGDIPEGYSVSREKKERFSLILESASTNQTSMYLCASSPRARTERTGNTIYFGEGSWLTVV.

This clonotype occurred many times. The rearrangement joins TRBV28 to TRBJ1-1; no clear D. This CDR3 contains 12 residues. The V gene's germline CDR1 is MDHEN and CDR2 SYDVKM. The CDR3 DNA follows: TGTGTGGTTCTCACGGCGTACACTGAAGCTTTCTTT. It is translated as CVVLTAYTEAFF.

In the case of this clonotype: An end of the junction differs from the germline gene, which may be a read error. The genes are TRBV18 and TRBJ1-1; D gene uncertain. Per germline, CDR1 KGHSH and CDR2 LQKENI. There are 13 residues in the CDR3. This CDR3 is CASVAEWSTEASF. In DNA form, the CDR3 reads TGTGCCAGCGTGGCGGAATGGAGCACTGAAGCTTCCTTT. The full variable domain, its missing parts supplied by reference TRBV18 and TRBJ1-1, is NAGVMQNPRHLVRRRGQEARLRCSPMKGHSHVYWYRQLPEEGLKFMVYLQKENIIDESGMPKERFSAEFPKEGPSILRIQQVVRGDSAAYFCASVAEWSTEASFGQGTRLTVV.

The chain carries TRBV11-2 and TRBJ2-7; tentatively, D is TRBD2 (5 bases). Trimming left V 5 bases short and J 6 bases short, with 17 bases between. The CDR3 has 14 residues. In germline, CDR1 is SGHAT, CDR2 FQNNGV. The CDR3 sequence is CASSVTLFRGEQYF. For the CDR3, the DNA is TGTGCCAGCAGCGTGACCCTTTTTCGGGGCGAGCAGTACTTC.

This clonotype was seen ten or more times. This chain uses TRBV12-3 or TRBV12-4 with TRBJ2-6, with D tentatively TRBD1 (5 bases). V was shortened by 2 bases and J by 2 bases, with 7 bases between the two germline ends. This CDR3 spans 15 amino acids. This chain's CDR3 is CASSLRGAGANVLTF. The CDR3 coding sequence is TGTGCCAGCAGTTTAAGGGGCGCTGGGGCCAACGTCCTGACTTTC.

This clonotype has a count of ten or more. The V and J genes are TRBV20-1 and TRBJ2-1; TRBD2 matches 10 bases. With 0 bases clipped from V and 4 bases from J, the junction kept 3 bases outside the gene matches. The CDR3 contains 15 residues. Germline CDR1 and CDR2: DFQATT and SNEGSKA (reference sequence). The CDR3 loop reads CSARDLAGDYNEQFF. CDR3 sequence (DNA): TGCAGTGCTAGAGATCTAGCGGGAGATTACAATGAGCAGTTCTTC.

The chain has TRBV4-2 and TRBJ2-1; D gene ambiguous. The V gene lost 1 base and the J gene lost 8 bases, with 18 bases spanning the gap. CDR1 is LGHNA, CDR2 YNFKEQ, per germline. This CDR3 spans 16 amino acids. The CDR3 sequence is CASSQVGQVSGDEQFF. CDR3 in DNA: TGTGCCAGCAGCCAAGTTGGGCAGGTCTCGGGTGATGAGCAGTTCTTC.

The rearrangement links TRBV7-7 to TRBJ2-5; 7 positions match TRBD2. This CDR3 comprises 14 residues. J lost 5 bases, V lost 2 bases, and 5 bases had no gene match. Looked up from germline, CDR1 is SSHAT and CDR2 is FNYEAQ (reference sequence). CDR3 region: CASSLQAGVETQYF. For the CDR3, the DNA is TGTGCCAGCAGCTTACAGGCGGGAGTGGAGACCCAGTACTTC. Filled out from reference TRBV7-7 and TRBJ2-5, the complete variable domain reads GAGVSQSPRYKVTKRGQDVTLRCDPISSHATLYWYQQALGQGPEFLTYFNYEAQPDKSGLPSDRFSAERPEGSISTLTIQRTEQRDSAMYRCASSLQAGVETQYFGPGTRLLVL.

This clonotype was counted between two and nine times. V is TRBV10-3 and J is TRBJ2-7, with a tentative D call TRBD1 (6 bases). Per germline, CDR1 ENHRY and CDR2 SYGVKD. This CDR3 region has 12 residues. V gave up 4 bases and J gave up 5 bases, with 9 bases separating them. The DNA for the CDR3 is TGTGCCATCAGTGGCAGGGGAAACGAGCAGTACTTC. As protein: CAISGRGNEQYF.

This sequence joins TRBV6-1 and TRBJ2-3; D is unclear. Germline V gene lookup returns CDR1 MNHNS and CDR2 SASEGT. The CDR3 has 13 residues. The ends were cut back, 0 bases at V and 6 bases at J, with 7 bases in the middle. CDR3 amino acids: CASSEAFRDTQYF. The CDR3 DNA follows: TGTGCCAGCAGTGAAGCCTTTCGTGATACGCAGTATTTT.